Listed here is a single TCR beta chain. Its antigen is not identified. All gene names here are mouse names. Read coverage stops 1 residue before the CDR3 terminus; the germline J gene supplies the remainder. This sample is drawn from a study of tissue T cells after allogeneic stem cell transplantation. Study-level points and caveats: Alloreactivity or antigen specificity of tissue TCRs was not determined; some clones might be host cells. Anatomically similar tissues had similar TCR repertoires within each patient. Blood and spleen captured only part of the tissue TCR repertoire.

Sequencing was performed with immunoSEQ multiplex PCR; in TCRdb, only in-frame clones are kept and a portion is missing. This table has approximately 6,600 clones, about 47% appearing once. Specified time point: mouse harvest day 7 after allogeneic transplant. The graft held 10^6 splenic CD5+ T cells and 10^7 T-cell-depleted bone marrow cells. The V and J ends lost 0 bases and 3 bases respectively, with 8 bases between them. This CDR3 spans 15 amino acids. The germline CDR1 and CDR2 sequences are SGHLS and HYDKME. This sequence was found in a female BALB/c mouse given C57BL/6 T cells with graft-versus-host disease after an allogeneic hematopoietic cell transplant. The sequenced material came from lymph node tissue. J is TRBJ1-6 and V is TRBV12-2, with a weak D call TRBD1 (5 bases). TRBJ1-6 is an open reading frame whose function is uncertain. The chain's CDR3 is CASSLGQGYNSPLYF. Incomplete CDR3 DNA: TGTGCCAGCTCTCTCGGCCAGGGCTATAATTCGCCCCTCTAC.